What follows describes a single T cell receptor beta chain. The data originate from a study of T cell changes during pregnancy in multiple sclerosis. Sequencing was performed with immunoSEQ multiplex PCR; in TCRdb, only in-frame clones are kept and a portion is missing. The sample gives about 40,000 clones, around 90% of which show up once; 0.9% to 1.5% is in the top ten. CDR1 and CDR2 from the germline V gene are SGHTA and FQGNSA. V shed 1 base and J 8 bases; nucleotides not matched to a gene: 3. This CDR3 region has 13 residues. The sequencing here drew on CD4+ T cells from peripheral blood mononuclear cells, taken in the second trimester of pregnancy. V is TRBV7-2 and J is TRBJ1-1; TRBD1 aligns across 8 bases. This clonotype was sampled from a female donor with multiple sclerosis, enrolled in a pregnancy study. CDR3: CASSLVWTGEAFF. In DNA form, the CDR3 reads TGTGCCAGCAGCTTAGTTTGGACAGGGGAAGCTTTCTTT.